A single sample gave rise to the 26 T cell receptor beta chains below, sequenced in a study of cytomegalovirus exposure and HLA in healthy donors. A multiplex PCR was run with 60 Vbeta primers and 13 Jbeta primers. This table comes from immunoSEQ multiplex PCR, and its TCRdb copy is limited to in-frame clones, with some not included. This table has roughly 160,000 clones, roughly 85% appearing once. The material sequenced was PBMCs. These receptors came from a man aged 25-45 years in good health and CMV-seronegative.

The chain joins TRBV19 to TRBJ2-3; 10 bases line up with TRBD1. CDR3 length: 15 amino acids. After removal of 1 base from V and 11 bases from J, the junction contained 9 bases not matched to a gene. CDR1 is LNHDA, CDR2 SQIVND, per germline (reference sequence). The CDR3 spells CASSIGTGGFSRQYF. The CDR3 DNA reads TGTGCCAGTAGTATAGGGACAGGGGGATTTTCAAGGCAGTATTTT. Full variable domain (remainder filled in from reference TRBV19 and TRBJ2-3): DGGITQSPKYLFRKEGQNVTLSCEQNLNHDAMYWYRQDPGQGLRLIYYSQIVNDFQKGDIAEGYSVSREKKESFPLTVTSAQKNPTAFYLCASSIGTGGFSRQYFGPGTRLTVL.

The chain recombines TRBV6-1 with TRBJ1-2, with 11 bases matching TRBD1. Germline CDR1 is MNHNS and CDR2 is SASEGT. Trimming at V came to 5 bases and at J to 2 bases, leaving 1 base not matched to a gene. The CDR3 runs to 14 residues. CDR3 coding DNA: TGTGCCAGCAGTTGGACAGGGGGCAACTATGGCTACACCTTC. This translates into CASSWTGGNYGYTF.

This chain uses TRBV4-3 with TRBJ2-4, with TRBD2 matching over 9 bases. The CDR3 is made up of 15 amino acids. V dropped 5 bases and J dropped 1; count of bases not matched to a gene: 3. Germline V gives CDR1 LGHNA, CDR2 YSLEER. DNA for the CDR3: TGCGCCAGCAGCACAGGACTAGCGGCCAAAAACATTCAGTACTTC. It translates to CASSTGLAAKNIQYF.

The chain combines TRBV7-2 with TRBJ2-1; TRBD2 agrees at 12 bases. With V trimmed by 1 base and J by 9 bases, 7 bases remained unmatched. In germline, CDR1 is SGHTA, CDR2 FQGNSA. The CDR3 has 16 amino acids. The CDR3 sequence is CASSLEPSGGAREQFF. Here the CDR3 DNA reads TGTGCCAGCAGCTTAGAGCCTAGCGGGGGGGCTCGTGAGCAGTTCTTC. Full variable domain (remainder filled in from reference TRBV7-2 and TRBJ2-1): GAGVSQSPSNKVTEKGKDVELRCDPISGHTALYWYRQSLGQGLEFLIYFQGNSAPDKSGLPSDRFSAERTGGSVSTLTIQRTQQEDSAVYLCASSLEPSGGAREQFFGPGTRLTVL.

The V gene is TRBV4-1, the J gene TRBJ2-7; 11 positions agree with TRBD1. The CDR3 is 16 residues long. V lost 0 bases to trimming and J lost 6 bases; unmatched junction nucleotides: 7. Germline CDR1 reads MGHRA; CDR2 reads YSYEKL. CDR3 coding DNA: TGCGCCAGCAGCCAAGATCTCTGGACAGGGGGCAGCGAGCAGTACTTC. Translating it yields CASSQDLWTGGSEQYF.

The J gene is TRBJ2-5, the V gene TRBV30; weak D call: TRBD1 (6 bases). The J call may be faulty, since TRBJ2-7 better matches the DNA end. CDR3 length: 15 residues. Germline CDR1 GTSNPN, CDR2 SVGIG (reference sequence). The CDR3 here is CAWSLRGPSSYEQYF. The DNA for the CDR3 is TGTGCCTGGAGTCTCAGGGGCCCCAGCTCCTACGAGCAGTACTTC.

This clone is a singleton in its sample. This chain joins TRBV6-5 and TRBJ1-5; possible D gene TRBD1, 6 bases. The CDR3 consists of 15 residues. The V gene lost 6 bases and the J gene lost 1 base, with 13 bases spanning the gap. Germline-derived CDR1 and CDR2 are MNHEY and SVGAGI. The CDR3 spells CASRRGQQSNQPQHF. The CDR3 bases are TGTGCCAGCAGGAGGGGACAACAAAGCAATCAGCCCCAGCATTTT.

This clone has just one count. The chain joins TRBV6-5 to TRBJ2-7, with 10 bases lining up with TRBD1. Germline trimming cut 0 bases from V and 5 bases from J; bases unmatched to any gene: 7. This CDR3 has 16 amino acids. Per the germline V gene, CDR1 is MNHEY and CDR2 is SVGAGI. CDR3 region: CASSYSFGQGGNEQYF. DNA of the CDR3: TGTGCCAGCAGTTACTCGTTCGGACAGGGGGGGAACGAGCAGTACTTC.

This clone was detected a few times. The chain combines TRBV10-2 with TRBJ2-3; TRBD1 might be the D (5 bases). The germline V gene encodes CDR1 WSHSY and CDR2 SAAADI. CDR3 size: 14 residues. The V gene lost 5 bases and the J gene lost 1 base, with 10 bases spanning the gap. The CDR3 sequence: CASSLGPGTDTQYF. CDR3 sequence (DNA): TGCGCCAGCAGTTTGGGGCCCGGCACAGATACGCAGTATTTT.

This clone came up a few times. The V and J genes are TRBV7-9 and TRBJ1-1; possibly TRBD1 for D (6 bases). Germline CDR1 SEHNR, CDR2 FQNEAQ (reference sequence). CDR3 size: 12 residues. V lost 5 bases to trimming and J lost 6 bases, with 10 bases between them. This chain's CDR3 is CASSPQGSEAFF. Written as DNA, the CDR3 is TGTGCCAGCAGCCCACAGGGATCTGAAGCTTTCTTT.

This sequence joins TRBV6-5 and TRBJ1-2; 7 bases line up with TRBD1. There are 13 residues in the CDR3. The germline CDR1 and CDR2 sequences are MNHEY and SVGAGI. Trimming cost V 7 bases and J 6 bases; bases outside gene matches: 8. The CDR3 DNA reads TGTGCCAGCACTAAAGACAGGGTGGATGGCTACACCTTC. It codes for CASTKDRVDGYTF.

The chain carries TRBV15 and TRBJ1-6, with D unresolved. There are 14 residues in the CDR3. Deletions cut 7 bases from V and 9 bases from J, with 16 bases between. Germline assignment: CDR1 LNHNV and CDR2 YYDKDF (reference sequence). The CDR3 reads CATNSRGGSSPLHF. CDR3 in DNA: TGTGCCACCAACTCCAGAGGCGGTAGTTCACCCCTCCACTTT. The full variable domain, its missing parts supplied by reference TRBV15 and TRBJ1-6, is DAMVIQNPRYQVTQFGKPVTLSCSQTLNHNVMYWYQQKSSQAPKLLFHYYDKDFNNEADTPDNFQSRRPNTSFCFLDIRSPGLGDTAMYLCATNSRGGSSPLHFGNGTRLTVT.

The chain links TRBV4-1 to TRBJ2-3; D possibly corresponds to TRBD2 (6 bases). This CDR3 has 16 amino acids. The V gene lost 4 bases and the J gene lost 4 bases, with 18 bases spanning the gap. Germline V gene lookup returns CDR1 MGHRA and CDR2 YSYEKL. The CDR3 spells CASSPGGRSGADTQYF. The CDR3 DNA is TGCGCCAGCAGCCCCGGAGGGAGGTCGGGGGCAGATACGCAGTATTTT.

The CDR3 region is CASGGQGNTGELFF. Written as DNA, the CDR3 is TGTGCTAGCGGGGGACAGGGCAACACCGGGGAGCTGTTTTTT. The chain is built from TRBV7-7 and TRBJ2-2; D possibly matches TRBD1 or TRBD2 (9 bases each). Germline values: CDR1 SSHAT, CDR2 FNYEAQ (reference sequence). The CDR3 consists of 14 residues. Using reference TRBV7-7 and TRBJ2-2 for the parts outside the CDR3, the full variable domain is GAGVSQSPRYKVTKRGQDVTLRCDPISSHATLYWYQQALGQGPEFLTYFNYEAQPDKSGLPSDRFSAERPEGSISTLTIQRTEQRDSAMYRCASGGQGNTGELFFGEGSRLTVL.

Details on this clone: Other DNA sequences in the same sample also yield this CDR3. The rearrangement links TRBV6-5 to TRBJ2-1; 9 bases match TRBD2. CDR3 length: 13 amino acids. Germline trimming cut 5 bases from V and 9 bases from J; bases unmatched to any gene: 5. CDR1 and CDR2 from the germline V gene are MNHEY and SVGAGI. The CDR3 nucleotides are TGTGCCAGCAGTAGGACTAGCGCGGCTGAGCAGTTCTTC. Its protein is CASSRTSAAEQFF.

The chain carries TRBV28 and TRBJ1-2, with 7 bases identical to TRBD1. The CDR3 loop spans 13 amino acids. Germline V lookup: CDR1 MDHEN, CDR2 SYDVKM. The ends lost 2 bases at V and 7 bases at J; junction bases unmatched: 4. The CDR3 loop reads CASSLRGPGGYTF. The DNA of the CDR3 is TGTGCCAGCAGTTTAAGGGGGCCAGGTGGCTACACCTTC.

The chain combines TRBV2 with TRBJ1-1, with D tentatively TRBD1 (6 bases). V was shortened by 5 bases and J by 1 base, with 17 bases between the two germline ends. The CDR3 consists of 16 residues. CDR1 SNHLY and CDR2 FYNNEI come from the germline V gene. The CDR3 nucleotides are TGTGCCAGCAGTTCCTTTTGGGGGGGCTGGAACACTGAAGCTTTCTTT. Its protein is CASSSFWGGWNTEAFF. Using reference TRBV2 and TRBJ1-1 for the parts outside the CDR3, the full variable domain is EPEVTQTPSHQVTQMGQEVILRCVPISNHLYFYWYRQILGQKVEFLVSFYNNEISEKSEIFDDQFSVERPDGSNFTLKIRSTKLEDSAMYFCASSSFWGGWNTEAFFGQGTRLTVV.

This clone appeared a single time. The DNA of the CDR3 is TGTGCCAGCACCCAAGGGGTGGGTCGGGGCTACACCTTC. Translated: CASTQGVGRGYTF. The chain uses TRBV7-9 and TRBJ1-2; tentative D call: TRBD1 (5 bases). Trimming took off 7 bases at V and 8 bases at J, with 17 bases between the two ends. In germline, CDR1 is SEHNR, CDR2 FQNEAQ (reference sequence). The CDR3 is 13 residues long.

V is TRBV2 and J is TRBJ1-1; D not resolved. The CDR3 is 16 amino acids. Germline loops: CDR1 SNHLY, CDR2 FYNNEI. V lost 2 bases, J lost 1 base, and 14 bases lay in between. CDR3: CASSEPDRHPNTEAFF. Written as DNA, the CDR3 is TGTGCCAGCAGTGAACCAGACCGACACCCGAACACTGAAGCTTTCTTT.

In DNA, the CDR3 is TGTGCCAGCAGCCCCCGACAGAACCTTAACTATGGCTACACCTTC. Translated: CASSPRQNLNYGYTF. The chain couples TRBV9 to TRBJ1-2; TRBD1 might be the D (5 bases). The germline V gene encodes CDR1 SGDLS and CDR2 YYNGEE. The CDR3 spans 15 residues. With 4 bases removed from V and 1 base from J, the gap between germline ends came to 14 bases.

There are a few counts of this clone. J is TRBJ2-2 and V is TRBV28; TRBD2 matches 10 bases. This CDR3 has 15 residues. Germline lookup yields CDR1 MDHEN and CDR2 SYDVKM. The V segment lost 5 bases and the J segment 7 bases; nucleotides outside the gene matches: 7. The CDR3 bases are TGTGCCAGCAGTCGAGCGGGGGGGCTGGACGGGGAGCTGTTTTTT. Its translation: CASSRAGGLDGELFF.

The rearrangement links TRBV30 to TRBJ2-7; D not resolved. The V and J ends lost 0 bases and 6 bases respectively, with 9 bases between them. The CDR3 covers 12 residues. CDR1 is GTSNPN and CDR2 is SVGIG in the germline V gene (reference sequence). The CDR3 sequence is CAWSVALTEQYF. The CDR3 DNA reads as TGTGCCTGGAGTGTAGCCCTTACCGAGCAGTACTTC.

The chain joins TRBV4-2 to TRBJ2-1; D is unresolved. The CDR3 consists of 16 residues. Germline V gene sequence: CDR1 LGHNA, CDR2 YNFKEQ. V was shortened by 5 bases and J by 7 bases, with 21 bases between the two germline ends. Here the CDR3 DNA reads TGTGCCAGCAGCGTGGATGTGTTCCTTTGGGCGAATGAGCAGTTCTTC. Protein product: CASSVDVFLWANEQFF.

The chain combines TRBV6-5 with TRBJ2-5, with D possibly TRBD2 on 6 matching bases. The V end was cut by 4 bases, the J end by 5 bases, with 14 bases between. The germline V gene has CDR1 MNHEY and CDR2 SVGAGI. There are 14 residues in the CDR3. The CDR3 DNA reads TGTGCCAGCAGTTCCACGGGAGTGGTCGAGACCCAGTACTTC. Residues: CASSSTGVVETQYF.

The V and J genes are TRBV5-6 and TRBJ2-7; TRBD2 aligns across 12 bases. The CDR3 length is 14 residues. V lost 4 bases to trimming and J lost 8 bases; unmatched junction nucleotides: 7. In germline, CDR1 is SGHDT, CDR2 YYEEEE. The CDR3 DNA is TGTGCCAGCAGCGCCCGACTAGCGGGAGTAAAGCAGTACTTC. It specifies CASSARLAGVKQYF.

V gene TRBV7-3 combines with J gene TRBJ2-7; tentative D call: TRBD1 (5 bases). V gave up 5 bases and J gave up 1 base, with 9 bases separating them. Germline-derived CDR1 and CDR2 are SGHTA and FQGTGA. The CDR3 has 13 residues. The CDR3 DNA follows: TGTGCCAGCAGCCCGAAGGGGTCCTACGAGCAGTACTTC. It specifies CASSPKGSYEQYF.